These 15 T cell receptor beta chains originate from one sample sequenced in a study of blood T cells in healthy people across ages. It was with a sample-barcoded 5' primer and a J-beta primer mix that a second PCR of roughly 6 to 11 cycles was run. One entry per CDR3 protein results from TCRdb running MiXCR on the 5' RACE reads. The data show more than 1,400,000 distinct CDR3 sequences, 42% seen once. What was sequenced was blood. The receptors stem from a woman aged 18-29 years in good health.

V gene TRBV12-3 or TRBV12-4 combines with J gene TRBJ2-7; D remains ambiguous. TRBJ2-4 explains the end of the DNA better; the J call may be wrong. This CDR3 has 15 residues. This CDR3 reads CASSPARWPKNIQYF. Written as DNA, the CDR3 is TGTGCCAGCAGCCCTGCACGGTGGCCCAAAAACATTCAGTACTTC.

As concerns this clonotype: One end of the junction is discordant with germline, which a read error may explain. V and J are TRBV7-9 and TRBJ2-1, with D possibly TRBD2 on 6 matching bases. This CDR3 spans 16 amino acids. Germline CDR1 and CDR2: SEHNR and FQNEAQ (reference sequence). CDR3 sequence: CTSSLARSGVVNEQFF. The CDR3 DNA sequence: TGTACCAGCAGCTTAGCGAGATCGGGGGTTGTCAATGAGCAGTTCTTC.

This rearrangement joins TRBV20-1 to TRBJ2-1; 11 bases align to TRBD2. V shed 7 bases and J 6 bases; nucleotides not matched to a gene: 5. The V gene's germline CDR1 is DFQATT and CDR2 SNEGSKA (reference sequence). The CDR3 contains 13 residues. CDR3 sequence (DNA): TGCAGTGAACTAGCGGGAGAAGCCAATGAGCAGTTCTTC. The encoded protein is CSELAGEANEQFF.

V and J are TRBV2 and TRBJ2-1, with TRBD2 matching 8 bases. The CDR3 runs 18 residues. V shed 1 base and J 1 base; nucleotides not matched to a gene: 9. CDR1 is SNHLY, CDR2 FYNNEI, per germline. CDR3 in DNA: TGTGCCAGCAGTGAAGAAGGATACGGGAGGGGGTCCTACAATGAGCAGTTCTTC. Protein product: CASSEEGYGRGSYNEQFF.

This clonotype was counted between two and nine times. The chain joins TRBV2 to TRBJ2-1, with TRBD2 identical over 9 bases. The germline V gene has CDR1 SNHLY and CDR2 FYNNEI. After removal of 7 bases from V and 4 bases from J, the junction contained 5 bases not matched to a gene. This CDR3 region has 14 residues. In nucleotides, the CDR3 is TGTGCCAGCATTCGCGGGAGGGAGTACAATGAGCAGTTCTTC. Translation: CASIRGREYNEQFF.

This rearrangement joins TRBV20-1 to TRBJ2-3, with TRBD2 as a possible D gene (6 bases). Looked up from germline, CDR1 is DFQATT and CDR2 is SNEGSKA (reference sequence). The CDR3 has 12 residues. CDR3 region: CSTGGVFDTQYF. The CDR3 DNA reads TGCAGCACAGGAGGGGTTTTTGATACGCAGTATTTT.

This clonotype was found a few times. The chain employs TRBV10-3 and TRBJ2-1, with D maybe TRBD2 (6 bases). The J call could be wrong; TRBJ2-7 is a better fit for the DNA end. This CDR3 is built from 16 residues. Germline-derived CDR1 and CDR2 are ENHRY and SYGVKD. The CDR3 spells CAINGKDGSSYNEQYF. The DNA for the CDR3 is TGTGCCATCAATGGGAAGGACGGGAGCTCCTACAATGAGCAGTACTTC.

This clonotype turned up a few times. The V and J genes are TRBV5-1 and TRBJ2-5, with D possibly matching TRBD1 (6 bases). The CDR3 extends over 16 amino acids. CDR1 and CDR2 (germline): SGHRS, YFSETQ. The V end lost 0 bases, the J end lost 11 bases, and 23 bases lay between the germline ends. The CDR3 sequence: CASSLEGGEGSYEQYF. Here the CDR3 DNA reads TGCGCCAGCAGCTTGGAAGGGGGTGAAGGCTCCTATGAGCAGTACTTC.

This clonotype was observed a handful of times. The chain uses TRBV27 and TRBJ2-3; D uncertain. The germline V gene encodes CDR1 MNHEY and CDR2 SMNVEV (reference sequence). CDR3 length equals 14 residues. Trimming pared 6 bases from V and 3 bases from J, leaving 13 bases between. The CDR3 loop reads CASSLNLGTDTQYF. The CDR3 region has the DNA TGTGCCAGCAGCCTTAATTTGGGGACAGATACGCAGTATTTT.

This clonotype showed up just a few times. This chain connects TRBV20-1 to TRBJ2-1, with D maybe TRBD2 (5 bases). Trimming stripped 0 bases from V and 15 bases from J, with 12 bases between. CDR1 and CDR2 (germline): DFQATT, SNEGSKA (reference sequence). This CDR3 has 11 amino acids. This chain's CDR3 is CSAREEVARFF. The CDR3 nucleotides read TGCAGTGCTAGAGAAGAGGTAGCGCGGTTCTTC.

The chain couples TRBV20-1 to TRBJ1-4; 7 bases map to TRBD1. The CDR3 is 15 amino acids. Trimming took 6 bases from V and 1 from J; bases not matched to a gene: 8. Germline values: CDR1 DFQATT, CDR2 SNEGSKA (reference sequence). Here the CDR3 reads CSAQDRFGTNEKLFF. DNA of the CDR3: TGCAGTGCCCAGGACAGGTTTGGAACTAATGAAAAACTGTTTTTT.

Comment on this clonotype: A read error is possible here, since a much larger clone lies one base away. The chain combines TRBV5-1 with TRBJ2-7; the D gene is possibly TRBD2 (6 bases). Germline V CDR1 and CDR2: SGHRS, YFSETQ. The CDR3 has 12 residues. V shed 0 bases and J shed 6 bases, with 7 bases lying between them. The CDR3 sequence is CASSLEEGEQYF. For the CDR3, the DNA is TGCGCCAGCAGCTTGGAGGAGGGCGAGCAGTACTTC.

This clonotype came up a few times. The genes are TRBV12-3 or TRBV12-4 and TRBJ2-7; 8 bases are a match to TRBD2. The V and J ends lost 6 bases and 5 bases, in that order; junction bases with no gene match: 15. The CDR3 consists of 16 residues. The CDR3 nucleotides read TGTGCCAGCAGCACCCCTCTCGGGGGGGCTTTTGACGAGCAGTACTTC. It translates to CASSTPLGGAFDEQYF.

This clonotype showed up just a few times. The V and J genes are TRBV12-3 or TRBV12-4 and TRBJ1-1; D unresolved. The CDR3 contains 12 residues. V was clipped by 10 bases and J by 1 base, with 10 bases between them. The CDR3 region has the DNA TGTGCCACCACGAGTTGGAACACTGAAGCTTTCTTT. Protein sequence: CATTSWNTEAFF.

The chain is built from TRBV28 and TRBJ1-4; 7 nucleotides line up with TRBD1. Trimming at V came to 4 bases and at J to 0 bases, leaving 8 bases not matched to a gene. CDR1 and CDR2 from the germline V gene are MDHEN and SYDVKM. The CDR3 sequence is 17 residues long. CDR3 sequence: CASSSPTGYATNEKLFF. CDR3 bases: TGTGCCAGCAGTTCCCCGACAGGGTATGCAACTAATGAAAAACTGTTTTTT.